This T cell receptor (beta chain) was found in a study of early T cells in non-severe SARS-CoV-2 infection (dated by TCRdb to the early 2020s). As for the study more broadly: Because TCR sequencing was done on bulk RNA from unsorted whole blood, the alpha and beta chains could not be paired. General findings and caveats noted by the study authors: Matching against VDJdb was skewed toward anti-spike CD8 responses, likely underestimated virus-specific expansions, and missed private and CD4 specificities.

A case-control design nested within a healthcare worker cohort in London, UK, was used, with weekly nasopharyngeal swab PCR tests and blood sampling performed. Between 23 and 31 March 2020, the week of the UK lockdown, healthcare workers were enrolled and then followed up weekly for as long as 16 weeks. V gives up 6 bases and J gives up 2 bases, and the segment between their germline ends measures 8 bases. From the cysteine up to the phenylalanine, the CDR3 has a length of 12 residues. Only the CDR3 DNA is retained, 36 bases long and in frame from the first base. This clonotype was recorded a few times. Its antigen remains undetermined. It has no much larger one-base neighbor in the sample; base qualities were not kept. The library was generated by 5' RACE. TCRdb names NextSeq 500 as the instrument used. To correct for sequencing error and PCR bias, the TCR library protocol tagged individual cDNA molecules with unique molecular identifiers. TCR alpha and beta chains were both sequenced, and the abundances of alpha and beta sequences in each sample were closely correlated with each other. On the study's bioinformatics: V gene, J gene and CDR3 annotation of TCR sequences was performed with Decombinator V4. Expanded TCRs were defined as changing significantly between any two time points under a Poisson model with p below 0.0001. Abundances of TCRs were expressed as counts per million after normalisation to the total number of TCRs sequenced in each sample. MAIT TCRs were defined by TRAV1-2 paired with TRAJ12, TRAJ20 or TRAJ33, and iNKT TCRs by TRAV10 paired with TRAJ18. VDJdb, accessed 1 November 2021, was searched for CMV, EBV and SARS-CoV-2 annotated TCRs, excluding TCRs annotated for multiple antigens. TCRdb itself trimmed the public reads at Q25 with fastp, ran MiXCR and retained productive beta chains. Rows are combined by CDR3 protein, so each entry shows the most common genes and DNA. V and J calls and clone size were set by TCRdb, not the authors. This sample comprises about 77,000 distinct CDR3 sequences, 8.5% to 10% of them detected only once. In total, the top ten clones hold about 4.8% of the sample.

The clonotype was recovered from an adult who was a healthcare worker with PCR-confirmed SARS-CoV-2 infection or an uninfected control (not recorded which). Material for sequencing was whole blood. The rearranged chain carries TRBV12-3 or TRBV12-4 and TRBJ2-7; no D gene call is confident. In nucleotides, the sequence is TGTGCCAGCAGGAGACTGACCTACGAGCAGTACTTC. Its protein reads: CASRRLTYEQYF.